The rows below give T cell receptor beta chains drawn from one sample of a study of blood T cell repertoires in COVID-19. Using immunoSEQ multiplex PCR, the repertoire was profiled, and TCRdb retains in-frame clones only, with some absent. The data show hundreds of thousands of clones, about nine tenths seen once. The material sequenced was peripheral blood. The receptors were sampled from a man aged 55-75 years who had recovered from COVID-19. Each CDR3 is given with its conserved first and last residue. A D gene is named only where the DNA matches it firmly. Clone size is shown for a subset of rows, as once, few, many or a class of expanded clone.

abundance | d_gene | j_gene | v_gene | CDR3nt | CDR3aa
. | TRBD1 | TRBJ2-2 | TRBV30 | TGTGCCTGGAGAATCAGGGGGCAAGGGGAGCTGTTTTTT | CAWRIRGQGELFF
. | . | TRBJ2-7 | TRBV27 | TGTGCCAGCAGTCACGGGAAATCCTACGAGCAGTACTTC | CASSHGKSYEQYF
. | TRBD1 | TRBJ2-7 | TRBV29-1 | TGCAGCGTAACCAGGGGGCAAAGGTCCTACGAGCAGTACTTC | CSVTRGQRSYEQYF
. | TRBD1 | TRBJ1-1 | TRBV7-3 | TGTGCCAGCAGCCCACGGACAGGAGCTAACACTGAAGCTTTCTTT | CASSPRTGANTEAFF
many | TRBD2 | TRBJ2-7 | TRBV29-1 | TGCAGCGCGCACGAAGGGACTACCTACGAGCAGTACTTC | CSAHEGTTYEQYF
. | . | TRBJ1-4 | TRBV2 | TGTGCCAGCAGTGAGGGGGGAGCTAATGAAAAACTGTTTTTT | CASSEGGANEKLFF
. | TRBD2 | TRBJ2-5 | TRBV28 | TGTGCCAGCAGCCGGACTAGCGGGCTGAAGACCCAGTACTTC | CASSRTSGLKTQYF
. | TRBD2 | TRBJ2-1 | TRBV5-4 | TGTGCCAGCAGCGAGACTAGCGGGACACCCAATGAGCAGTTCTTC | CASSETSGTPNEQFF
. | TRBD1 | TRBJ2-2 | TRBV5-1 | TGCGCCAGCAGCTCTGACAGGGAAAAGCTGTTTTTT | CASSSDREKLFF
. | TRBD1 | TRBJ1-6 | TRBV18 | TGTGCCAGCTCACTGGACAGGGGCAATTCACCCCTCCACTTT | CASSLDRGNSPLHF
once | TRBD1 | TRBJ1-1 | TRBV5-1 | TGCGCCAGCAGCTTGGAAGGGGGCAACACTGAAGCTTTCTTT | CASSLEGGNTEAFF
. | . | TRBJ2-7 | TRBV5-1 | TGCGCCAGCAGGACTGAGGGGGTTAGCTCCTACGAGCAGTACTTC | CASRTEGVSSYEQYF
. | TRBD1 | TRBJ1-2 | TRBV25-1 | TGTGCCAGCAGAGAGGACAGGGCTAACTATGGCTACACCTTC | CASREDRANYGYTF
. | . | TRBJ2-3 | TRBV7-2 | TGTGCCAGCAGCTTCGTGGAACAGCGGTTCAAAGATACGCAGTATTTT | CASSFVEQRFKDTQYF
once | . | TRBJ2-3 | TRBV29-1 | TGCAGCGTTATCGCACCGCTAGCCCGCACAGATACGCAGTATTTT | CSVIAPLARTDTQYF
. | TRBD1 | TRBJ1-2 | TRBV6-6 | TGTGCCATTTTCGACAGGGGATCAGATGGCTACACCTTC | CAIFDRGSDGYTF
. | . | TRBJ2-1 | TRBV20-1 | TGCAGTGCTAGAGGAGGTGAGCAGTTCTTC | CSARGGEQFF
. | . | TRBJ2-2 | TRBV19 | TGTGCCAGTAGACGATCGGGGGGCACGAACACCGGGGAGCTGTTTTTT | CASRRSGGTNTGELFF
. | TRBD2 | TRBJ2-3 | TRBV6-2/TRBV6-3 | TGTGCCAGCAGCCTGACTAGCGGGGGGGCAACAGATACGCAGTATTTT | CASSLTSGGATDTQYF
. | TRBD1 | TRBJ1-1 | TRBV5-1 | TGCGCCAGCAGCTTGGGTGACAGGGACGGCACTGAAGCTTTCTTT | CASSLGDRDGTEAFF
. | TRBD2 | TRBJ2-3 | TRBV6-4 | TGTGCCAGCAGTCCCTATAGCGGGGGGGGCACAGATACGCAGTATTTT | CASSPYSGGGTDTQYF
once | . | TRBJ1-5 | TRBV6-2/TRBV6-3 | TGTGCCAGCAGTCCAGGGGTGAGAAATCAGCCCCAGCATTTT | CASSPGVRNQPQHF
. | TRBD2 | TRBJ2-1 | TRBV7-6 | TGTGCCAGCAGCTTAGGGGTGCGGGAGGGCCGGTACAATGAGCAGTTCTTC | CASSLGVREGRYNEQFF
. | . | TRBJ2-2 | TRBV9 | TGTGCCAGCAGCGTAGATAGGGGGAGAGGAAACACCGGGGAGCTGTTTTTT | CASSVDRGRGNTGELFF
. | . | TRBJ2-1 | TRBV10-3 | TGTGCCATCAGTGATAGTACTAGCCGGCATGAGCAGTTCTTC | CAISDSTSRHEQFF
. | . | TRBJ2-6 | TRBV10-3 | TGTGCCATCTCTCAGGGGTACCTCGGGGCCAACGTCCTGACTTTC | CAISQGYLGANVLTF
. | . | TRBJ2-3 | TRBV2 | TGTGCCAGCAGTGACTCCCTTGGGCCAGGGGATCCAGATACGCAGTATTTT | CASSDSLGPGDPDTQYF
. | TRBD2 | TRBJ2-7 | TRBV27 | TGTGCCAGCAGTTCCACTGGACTAGCGGGAGGGCCGGCTTTCTACGAGCAGTACTTC | CASSSTGLAGGPAFYEQYF
. | . | TRBJ2-1 | TRBV7-3 | TGTGCCAGCAGGAAGAGGCAGGGCGGAAATGAGCAGTTCTTC | CASRKRQGGNEQFF
. | . | TRBJ2-1 | TRBV7-2 | TGTGCCAGCAGTTCAAGTATGAGCTCCTACAATGAGCAGTTCTTC | CASSSSMSSYNEQFF
. | TRBD1 | TRBJ1-2 | TRBV19 | TGTGCCAGTAGTGGGACAGCCGGCCGTAACTATGGCTACACCTTC | CASSGTAGRNYGYTF